This TCR beta chain is from a study of cytomegalovirus exposure and HLA in healthy donors. Overall study context: Early released data had around 89 million unique TCRs, all coming from HLA-typed donors. When 350 to 400 donors were genotyped, 81% of them were found to fall in the Caucasian-associated ancestry cluster.

Among the donors, all were healthy bone marrow donors. Study-level points and caveats: The study labeled fewer than 200 TCR beta chains cytomegalovirus-associated.

This clone was counted between two and nine times. Its antigen is still unknown. Germline lookup yields CDR1 LNHNV and CDR2 YYDKDF (reference sequence). V was clipped by 8 bases and J by 6 bases, with 19 bases between them. CDR3 length: 15 residues. The PCR employed 60 Vbeta primers together with 13 Jbeta primers. The method was immunoSEQ multiplex PCR; TCRdb's version includes in-frame clones alone and lacks a portion of them. The table lists about 170,000 clones, 65% to 80% of them singletons, with 2.5% to 3.5% in the top ten. The sequence was collected from a woman in her fifties or sixties in good health and CMV-seropositive. The specimen sequenced was PBMCs. V usage is TRBV15 and J usage is TRBJ1-4, with a possible D match to TRBD1 (5 bases). CDR3 residues: CATSGTAGFDEKLFF. The DNA of the CDR3 is TGTGCCACCTCCGGGACTGCCGGATTCGATGAAAAACTGTTTTTT.